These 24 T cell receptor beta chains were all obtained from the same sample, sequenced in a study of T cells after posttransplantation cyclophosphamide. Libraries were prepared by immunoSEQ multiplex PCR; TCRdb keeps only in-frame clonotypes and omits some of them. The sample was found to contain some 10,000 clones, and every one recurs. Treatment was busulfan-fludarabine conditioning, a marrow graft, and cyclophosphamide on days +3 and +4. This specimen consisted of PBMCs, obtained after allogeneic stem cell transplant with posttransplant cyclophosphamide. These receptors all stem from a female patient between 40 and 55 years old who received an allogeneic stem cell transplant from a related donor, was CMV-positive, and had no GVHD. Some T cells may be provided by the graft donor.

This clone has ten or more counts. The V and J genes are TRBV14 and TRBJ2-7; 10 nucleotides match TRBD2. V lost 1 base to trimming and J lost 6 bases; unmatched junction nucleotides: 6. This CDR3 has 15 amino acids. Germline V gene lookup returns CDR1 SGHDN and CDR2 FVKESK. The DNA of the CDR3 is TGTGCCAGCAGCCAAGCTCTGGGGACTAGCGTCGAGCAGTACTTC. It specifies CASSQALGTSVEQYF.

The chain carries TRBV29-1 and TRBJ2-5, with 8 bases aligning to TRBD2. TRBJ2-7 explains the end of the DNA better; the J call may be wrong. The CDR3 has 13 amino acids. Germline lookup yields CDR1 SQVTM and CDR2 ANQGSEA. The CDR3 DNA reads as TGCAGCTGTGCAGAAGCGGGAGACTACGAGCAGTACTTC. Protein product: CSCAEAGDYEQYF.

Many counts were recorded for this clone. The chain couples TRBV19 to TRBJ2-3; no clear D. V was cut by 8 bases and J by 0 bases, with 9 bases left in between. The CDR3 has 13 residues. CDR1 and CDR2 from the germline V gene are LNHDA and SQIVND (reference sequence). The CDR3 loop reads CASRLDSTDTQYF. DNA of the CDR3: TGTGCCAGTCGACTGGATAGCACAGATACGCAGTATTTT.

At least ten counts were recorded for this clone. The CDR3 sequence: CASSLAPGGNYYEQYF. CDR3 sequence (DNA): TGCGCCAGCAGCTTGGCGCCGGGAGGGAATTACTACGAGCAGTACTTC. The chain carries TRBV5-1 and TRBJ2-7; 8 nucleotides line up with TRBD2. The CDR3 extends over 16 amino acids. The V gene end was trimmed by 0 bases and the J gene end by 3 bases; junction bases not matched to a gene: 8. Germline assignment: CDR1 SGHRS and CDR2 YFSETQ.

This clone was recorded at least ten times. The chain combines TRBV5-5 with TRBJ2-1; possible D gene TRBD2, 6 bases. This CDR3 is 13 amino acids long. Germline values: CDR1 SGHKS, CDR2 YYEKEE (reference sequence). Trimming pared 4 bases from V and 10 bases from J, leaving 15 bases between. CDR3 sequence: CASSGGWGYEQFF. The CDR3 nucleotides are TGTGCCAGCAGCGGGGGGTGGGGTTACGAGCAGTTCTTC.

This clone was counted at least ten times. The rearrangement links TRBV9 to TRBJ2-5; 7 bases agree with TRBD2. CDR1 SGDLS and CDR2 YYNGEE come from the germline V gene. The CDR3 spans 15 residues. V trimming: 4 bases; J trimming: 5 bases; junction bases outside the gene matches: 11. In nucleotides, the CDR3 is TGTGCCAGCAGCCCAGAAAGCGGGAATGGGGAGACCCAGTACTTC. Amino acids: CASSPESGNGETQYF.

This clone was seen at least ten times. CDR3 sequence reads: CASSRQGKADTQYF. In DNA, the CDR3 is TGTGCCAGCAGTCGACAGGGAAAGGCAGATACGCAGTATTTT. V and J are TRBV2 and TRBJ2-3; TRBD1 matches at 7 bases. Germline CDR1 SNHLY, CDR2 FYNNEI. This CDR3 comprises 14 residues. V was pared by 5 bases and J by 4 bases, with 6 bases of the junction left unmatched.

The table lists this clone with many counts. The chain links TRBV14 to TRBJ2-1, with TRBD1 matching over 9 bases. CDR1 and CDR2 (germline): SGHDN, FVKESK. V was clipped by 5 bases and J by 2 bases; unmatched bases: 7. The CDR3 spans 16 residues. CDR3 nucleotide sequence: TGTGCCAGCAGCATGACAGGGGGGCCCCCCTACAATGAGCAGTTCTTC. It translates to CASSMTGGPPYNEQFF.

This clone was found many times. CDR3 region: CASSQRTGDYEQFF. The CDR3 bases are TGTGCCAGCAGCCAAAGGACAGGGGATTATGAGCAGTTCTTC. The chain employs TRBV4-2 and TRBJ2-1, with 9 bases that match TRBD1. Germline trimming cut 2 bases from V and 8 bases from J; bases unmatched to any gene: 4. The CDR3 is 14 amino acids. Per germline, CDR1 LGHNA and CDR2 YNFKEQ.

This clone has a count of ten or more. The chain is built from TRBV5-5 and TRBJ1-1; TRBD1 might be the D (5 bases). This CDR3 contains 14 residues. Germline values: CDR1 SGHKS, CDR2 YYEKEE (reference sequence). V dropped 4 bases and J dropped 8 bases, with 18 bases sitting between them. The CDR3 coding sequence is TGTGCCAGCAGCGGGGGGTCGGGAGCTCGGGAAGCTTTCTTT. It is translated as CASSGGSGAREAFF. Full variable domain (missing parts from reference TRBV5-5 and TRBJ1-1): DAGVTQSPTHLIKTRGQQVTLRCSPISGHKSVSWYQQVLGQGPQFIFQYYEKEERGRGNFPDRFSARQFPNYSSELNVNALLLGDSALYLCASSGGSGAREAFFGQGTRLTVV.

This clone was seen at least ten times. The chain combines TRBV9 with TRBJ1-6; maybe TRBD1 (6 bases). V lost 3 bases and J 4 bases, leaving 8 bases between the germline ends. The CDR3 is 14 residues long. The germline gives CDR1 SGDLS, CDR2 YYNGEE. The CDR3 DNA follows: TGTGCCAGCAGCGGTGGACAGTATAATTCACCCCTCCACTTT. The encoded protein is CASSGGQYNSPLHF.

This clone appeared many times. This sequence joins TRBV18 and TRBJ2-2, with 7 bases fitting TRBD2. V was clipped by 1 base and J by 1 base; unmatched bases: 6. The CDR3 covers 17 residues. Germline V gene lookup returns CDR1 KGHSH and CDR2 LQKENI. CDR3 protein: CASSPQYLAGNTGELFF. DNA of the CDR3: TGTGCCAGCTCACCACAATATTTAGCGGGGAACACCGGGGAGCTGTTTTTT. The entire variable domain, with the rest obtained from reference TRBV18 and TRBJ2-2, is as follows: NAGVMQNPRHLVRRRGQEARLRCSPMKGHSHVYWYRQLPEEGLKFMVYLQKENIIDESGMPKERFSAEFPKEGPSILRIQQVVRGDSAAYFCASSPQYLAGNTGELFFGEGSRLTVL.

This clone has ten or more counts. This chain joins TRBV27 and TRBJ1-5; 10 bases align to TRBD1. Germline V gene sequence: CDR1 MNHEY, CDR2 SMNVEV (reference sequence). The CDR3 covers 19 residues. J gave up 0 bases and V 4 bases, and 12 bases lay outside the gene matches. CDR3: CASSSRGQGISYSNQPQHF. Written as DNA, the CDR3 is TGTGCCAGCAGTTCCAGGGGACAGGGGATATCATATAGCAATCAGCCCCAGCATTTT.

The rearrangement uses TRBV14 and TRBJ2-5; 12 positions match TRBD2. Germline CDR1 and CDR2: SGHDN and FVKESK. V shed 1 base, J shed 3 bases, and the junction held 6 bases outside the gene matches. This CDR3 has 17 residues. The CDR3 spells CASSQGLTSGSKETQYF. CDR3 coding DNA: TGTGCCAGCAGCCAAGGCTTGACTAGCGGGAGTAAAGAGACCCAGTACTTC.

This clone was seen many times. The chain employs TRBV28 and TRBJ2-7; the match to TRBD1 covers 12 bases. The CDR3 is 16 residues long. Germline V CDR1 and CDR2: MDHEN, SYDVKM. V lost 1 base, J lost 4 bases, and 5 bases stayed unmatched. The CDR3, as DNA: TGTGCCAGCAGTTTATTGGGGGGACAGGGGGCTTACGAGCAGTACTTC. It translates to CASSLLGGQGAYEQYF.

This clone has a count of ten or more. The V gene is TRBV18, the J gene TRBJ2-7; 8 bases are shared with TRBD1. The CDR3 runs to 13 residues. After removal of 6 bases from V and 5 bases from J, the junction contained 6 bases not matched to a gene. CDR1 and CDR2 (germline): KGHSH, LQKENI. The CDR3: CASSQDRAHEQYF. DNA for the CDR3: TGTGCCAGCTCCCAGGACAGGGCCCACGAGCAGTACTTC. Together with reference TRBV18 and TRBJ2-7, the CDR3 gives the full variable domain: NAGVMQNPRHLVRRRGQEARLRCSPMKGHSHVYWYRQLPEEGLKFMVYLQKENIIDESGMPKERFSAEFPKEGPSILRIQQVVRGDSAAYFCASSQDRAHEQYFGPGTRLTVT.

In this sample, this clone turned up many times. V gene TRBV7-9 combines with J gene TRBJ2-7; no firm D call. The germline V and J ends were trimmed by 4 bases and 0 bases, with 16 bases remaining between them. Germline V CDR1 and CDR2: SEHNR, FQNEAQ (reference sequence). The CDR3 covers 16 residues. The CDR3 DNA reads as TGTGCCAGCAGCTCGACCGGCGGAATTAGCTCCTACGAGCAGTACTTC. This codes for CASSSTGGISSYEQYF.

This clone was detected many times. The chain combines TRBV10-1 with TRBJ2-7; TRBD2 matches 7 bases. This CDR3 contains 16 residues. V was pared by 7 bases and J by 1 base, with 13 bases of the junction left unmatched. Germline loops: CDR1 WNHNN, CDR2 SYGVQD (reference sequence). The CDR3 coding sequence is TGCGCCAGCATCCTCAGGCGGGCTAGCGGTTCCTACGAGCAGTACTTC. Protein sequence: CASILRRASGSYEQYF.

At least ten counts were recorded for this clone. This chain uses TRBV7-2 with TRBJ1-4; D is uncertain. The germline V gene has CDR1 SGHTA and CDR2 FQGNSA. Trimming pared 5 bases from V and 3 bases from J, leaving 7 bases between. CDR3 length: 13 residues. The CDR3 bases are TGTGCCAGCAGCCCTAGCCCTAATGAAAAACTGTTTTTT. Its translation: CASSPSPNEKLFF.

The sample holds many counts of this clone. The CDR3 DNA sequence: TGTGCCAGCAGCTTAGTTTGGGCAGGAGGTGGAGAGCAGTTCTTC. It specifies CASSLVWAGGGEQFF. The chain uses TRBV7-8 and TRBJ2-1; D perhaps matches TRBD2 (5 bases). Germline loops: CDR1 SGHVS, CDR2 FQNEAQ. The CDR3 runs 15 residues. The V and J ends lost 1 base and 10 bases respectively, with 17 bases between them.

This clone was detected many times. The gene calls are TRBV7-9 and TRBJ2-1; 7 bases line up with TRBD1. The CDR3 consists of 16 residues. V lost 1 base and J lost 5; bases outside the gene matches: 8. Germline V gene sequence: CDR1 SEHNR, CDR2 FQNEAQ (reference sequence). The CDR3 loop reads CASSLGWGQWNNEQFF. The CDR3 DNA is TGTGCCAGCAGCTTAGGTTGGGGACAGTGGAACAATGAGCAGTTCTTC.

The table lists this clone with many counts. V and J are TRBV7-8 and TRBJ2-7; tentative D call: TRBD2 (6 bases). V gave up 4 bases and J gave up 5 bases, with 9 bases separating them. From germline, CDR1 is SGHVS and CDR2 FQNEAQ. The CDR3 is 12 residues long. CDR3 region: CASSSGVHEQYF. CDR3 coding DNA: TGTGCCAGCAGCTCGGGAGTTCACGAGCAGTACTTC. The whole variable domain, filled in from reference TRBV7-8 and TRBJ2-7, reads GAGVSQSPRYKVAKRGQDVALRCDPISGHVSLFWYQQALGQGPEFLTYFQNEAQLDKSGLPSDRFFAERPEGSVSTLKIQRTQQEDSAVYLCASSSGVHEQYFGPGTRLTVT.

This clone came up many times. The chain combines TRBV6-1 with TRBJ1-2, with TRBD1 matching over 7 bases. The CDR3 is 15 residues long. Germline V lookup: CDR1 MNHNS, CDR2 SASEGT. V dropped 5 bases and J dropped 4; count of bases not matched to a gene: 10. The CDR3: CASSTRQGFGYGYTF. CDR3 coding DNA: TGTGCCAGCAGTACTCGACAGGGATTCGGCTATGGCTACACCTTC.

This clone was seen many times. CDR3 sequence (DNA): TGTGCCAGCAGTTCGACTAGCGGGGTCCAAGAGACCCAGTACTTC. Encoded protein: CASSSTSGVQETQYF. The V call is TRBV25-1, the J call TRBJ2-5; 11 nucleotides align to TRBD2. The CDR3 is 15 residues long. Germline CDR1 MGHDK, CDR2 SYGVNS. V was clipped by 5 bases and J by 1 base; unmatched bases: 3.